The 5 T cell receptor beta chains listed next were all sequenced from one sample in a study of CD8+ T cells in alopecia areata. Treatment noted: oral pan-JAK inhibitor, 5-10 mg twice daily. Extracted RNA was reverse transcribed into cDNA, the sequencing template. This table comes from immunoSEQ multiplex PCR, and its TCRdb copy is limited to in-frame clones, with some not included. The sample lists about 210,000 clones; more than 45% were seen once. Sequenced material: CD4+ T cells sorted from blood, taken at week 4, from a patient treated with tofacitinib. The receptor set was obtained from a human donor with alopecia areata.

The J gene is TRBJ1-6, the V gene TRBV7-9; D possibly corresponds to TRBD1 (6 bases). V lost 5 bases, J lost 0 bases, and 14 bases lay in between. The CDR3 totals 17 residues. Germline V CDR1 and CDR2: SEHNR, FQNEAQ (reference sequence). The DNA for the CDR3 is TGTGCCAGCAGCCCGGGACACCTAAACTCCTATAATTCACCCCTCCACTTT. It is translated as CASSPGHLNSYNSPLHF.

The rearrangement uses TRBV7-6 and TRBJ1-5, with TRBD1 matching 10 bases. Germline V gene sequence: CDR1 SGHVS, CDR2 FNYEAQ. The CDR3 is 15 residues long. The junction had 3 bases not matched to a gene; V was cut back by 3 bases and J by 4 bases. Here the CDR3 DNA reads TGTGCCAGCAGCTTGGGACAGGGGTCGAATCAGCCCCAGCATTTT. This sequence encodes CASSLGQGSNQPQHF.

This clone has only a few counts. The chain carries TRBV21-1 and TRBJ1-1; TRBD1, the table's D call, was not compared with the DNA. TRBV21-1 is reported as a pseudogene. The CDR3 is made up of 14 amino acids. This chain's CDR3 is CASNSDRTNTEAFF. For the CDR3, the DNA is TGTGCCAGCAATTCGGACAGAACAAACACTGAAGCTTTCTTT.

This clone was seen only a few times. The chain joins TRBV29-1 to TRBJ1-1; no reliable D call. CDR1 and CDR2 from the germline V gene are SQVTM and ANQGSEA. V gave up 1 base and J gave up 9 bases, with 6 bases separating them. The CDR3 is made up of 10 amino acids. The CDR3 loop reads CSVEGEKAFF. CDR3 DNA sequence: TGCAGCGTTGAAGGGGAGAAAGCTTTCTTT. Filled out from reference TRBV29-1 and TRBJ1-1, the complete variable domain reads SAVISQKPSRDICQRGTSLTIQCQVDSQVTMMFWYRQQPGQSLTLIATANQGSEATYESGFVIDKFPISRPNLTFSTLTVSNMSPEDSSIYLCSVEGEKAFFGQGTRLTVV.

The CDR3 DNA reads TGTGCCAGCAGCGTACAGGCATCCCCCTACGAGCAGTACTTC. Protein product: CASSVQASPYEQYF. The gene calls are TRBV9 and TRBJ2-7, with D unclear. The germline gives CDR1 SGDLS, CDR2 YYNGEE. The V gene lost 1 base and the J gene lost 2 bases, with 10 bases spanning the gap. This CDR3 has 14 amino acids.